Shown below are 9 T cell receptor beta chains from a single sample sequenced in a study of control samples from healthy donors and cancer patients. The repertoire was sequenced with immunoSEQ multiplex PCR; TCRdb's copy has only in-frame clones and lacks some. The table shows roughly 130,000 clones, with about 92% occurring only once. The sequencing input was PBMCs. These receptor sequences come from a man between 50 and 59 years old with head and neck cancer.

The chain is built from TRBV9 and TRBJ1-2; 7 bases align to TRBD1. V trimming: 2 bases; J trimming: 0 bases; junction bases outside the gene matches: 4. CDR3 size: 15 residues. Per the germline V gene, CDR1 is SGDLS and CDR2 is YYNGEE. In nucleotides, the CDR3 is TGTGCCAGCAGCGTCCGGGACAGTCCTAACTATGGCTACACCTTC. It translates to CASSVRDSPNYGYTF. Full variable domain (outside the CDR3, taken from reference TRBV9 and TRBJ1-2): DSGVTQTPKHLITATGQRVTLRCSPRSGDLSVYWYQQSLDQGLQFLIQYYNGEERAKGNILERFSAQQFPDLHSELNLSSLELGDSALYFCASSVRDSPNYGYTFGSGTRLTVV.

This clone came up many times. The chain combines TRBV27 with TRBJ1-2, with D perhaps matching TRBD1 (5 bases). Deletions cut 2 bases from V and 5 bases from J, with 9 bases between. There are 13 residues in the CDR3. Germline CDR1 reads MNHEY; CDR2 reads SMNVEV (reference sequence). CDR3 nucleotides: TGTGCCAGCAGTTTACTGGGGGGGTATGGCTACACCTTC. It specifies CASSLLGGYGYTF.

V usage is TRBV4-3 and J usage is TRBJ2-2; D remains ambiguous. The germline V and J ends were trimmed by 8 bases and 4 bases, with 17 bases remaining between them. The CDR3 runs to 15 residues. The germline V gene has CDR1 LGHNA and CDR2 YSLEER. CDR3: CASRKGLWRTGELFF. In nucleotides, the CDR3 is TGCGCCAGCCGGAAGGGTTTGTGGCGCACCGGGGAGCTGTTTTTT.

The chain is built from TRBV2 and TRBJ2-5; weak D call: TRBD2 (6 bases). Germline CDR1 and CDR2: SNHLY and FYNNEI. The CDR3 extends over 13 amino acids. Trimming removed 8 bases at V and 3 bases at J, with 13 bases between. Written as DNA, the CDR3 is TGTGCCAGCGCCCCGGGGGAAAAAGAGACCCAGTACTTC. Protein sequence: CASAPGEKETQYF.

The chain combines TRBV5-3 with TRBJ2-7; D unresolved. TRBV5-3 is assigned to the ORF class and has an uncertain function. V gave up 2 bases and J gave up 2 bases, with 8 bases separating them. This CDR3 spans 13 amino acids. The CDR3 coding sequence is TGTGCCAGAAGCTTCGGGTGGACCTACGAGCAGTACTTC. Its protein is CARSFGWTYEQYF.

This clone was seen only once. V is TRBV28 and J is TRBJ1-5; TRBD1 agrees at 7 bases. In germline, CDR1 is MDHEN, CDR2 SYDVKM. The CDR3 is 14 residues long. V trimming: 4 bases; J trimming: 6 bases; junction bases outside the gene matches: 6. CDR3 coding DNA: TGTGCCAGCAGTTCCCGACAGGGCCCTCAGCCCCAGCATTTT. Translation: CASSSRQGPQPQHF.

The chain joins TRBV3-1 (or the pseudogene TRBV3-2) to TRBJ1-1, with D uncertain. Trimming removed 0 bases at V and 3 bases at J, with 14 bases between. CDR1 is LGHDT and CDR2 is YNNKEL in the germline V gene (reference sequence). The CDR3 runs 16 residues. CDR3 nucleotides: TGTGCCAGCAGCCAAGATAGGGTGGGGTCCCACACTGAAGCTTTCTTT. This sequence encodes CASSQDRVGSHTEAFF.

The chain links TRBV7-3 to TRBJ2-2; 8 nucleotides line up with TRBD1. The ends lost 5 bases at V and 7 bases at J; junction bases unmatched: 15. The CDR3 length is 17 residues. Germline V gene lookup returns CDR1 SGHTA and CDR2 FQGTGA. The CDR3 nucleotides read TGTGCCAGCAGCGTCAACCCGGCCCAGGGGGCGAGCGGGGAGCTGTTTTTT. Translation: CASSVNPAQGASGELFF.

The chain joins TRBV5-4 to TRBJ2-7; a weak D match, TRBD1 (6 bases). The CDR3 sequence is 15 residues long. CDR1 SGHNT and CDR2 YYREEE come from the germline V gene (reference sequence). The V and J ends lost 0 bases and 3 bases respectively, with 13 bases between them. The CDR3 spells CASSLAGAGVYEQYF. DNA of the CDR3: TGTGCCAGCAGCTTGGCCGGGGCAGGGGTCTACGAGCAGTACTTC.